Given below is one T cell receptor (beta chain) in context. Its antigen is currently unknown. CDR3 length: 13 residues. The V and J ends lost 2 bases and 4 bases respectively, with 6 bases between them. Germline CDR1 reads MNHEY; CDR2 reads SVGAGI. This sample was taken from a study of cytomegalovirus exposure and HLA in healthy donors. General study points: In a later analysis, at a false discovery rate of 0.05, 15,000 to 20,000 TCR beta sequences matched HLA alleles. Prior analysis indicated that the majority of TCR beta V segments exhibited productivity approximately 87% or approximately 30% of the time. The authors excluded some V segments, including TRBV6-2 and TRBV6-3, as indistinguishable.

PCR primers comprised 60 Vbeta and 13 Jbeta primers. Assay: immunoSEQ multiplex PCR; the TCRdb copy retains only in-frame clones and omits some. Altogether approximately 100,000 clones are present, 60% to 75% being singletons, with the ten largest covering more than 9%. The sample comprised PBMCs. This TCR was recovered from a middle-aged man in good health and CMV-seronegative. The rearrangement joins TRBV6-5 to TRBJ1-3, with D perhaps matching TRBD1 (6 bases). CDR3 protein: CASSYGTGNTIYF. The CDR3 DNA is TGTGCCAGCAGTTACGGGACAGGAAACACCATATATTTT.